A selection of T cell receptor beta chains follows, all from one sample in a study of vaccination effects on CD4 cells after COVID-19. What these receptors recognize is not known. TCRdb's copy holds only in-frame clones and misses some; the assay was immunoSEQ multiplex PCR. The sample has around 19,000 clones; roughly 69% are singletons. Sequencing was performed on CD4+ T cells from PBMCs cultured with a peptide pool, taken before COVID-19 vaccination. The source is a human donor who had a prior SARS-CoV-2 infection. Each CDR3 is given with its conserved first and last residue. The order of the fields is D gene, V gene, J gene, CDR3 protein. The D gene is left open where the match is weak.

D gene: .; V gene: TRBV5-1; J gene: TRBJ2-5; CDR3 protein: CASSGGTVRETQYF
D gene: TRBD2; V gene: TRBV24-1; J gene: TRBJ2-1; CDR3 protein: CATSVTGLAGVNEQFF
D gene: TRBD2; V gene: TRBV10-3; J gene: TRBJ2-5; CDR3 protein: CATLDSGGETQYF
D gene: .; V gene: TRBV5-4; J gene: TRBJ1-2; CDR3 protein: CASSLGGISNYGYTF
D gene: TRBD1; V gene: TRBV6-5; J gene: TRBJ2-4; CDR3 protein: CASSRQGAKNIQYF
D gene: .; V gene: TRBV15; J gene: TRBJ2-3; CDR3 protein: CATSRDGRDTQYF
D gene: .; V gene: TRBV11-2; J gene: TRBJ2-5; CDR3 protein: CASSLETGQETQYF
D gene: .; V gene: TRBV7-2; J gene: TRBJ2-5; CDR3 protein: CASSLVRGETQYF
D gene: .; V gene: TRBV7-9; J gene: TRBJ2-1; CDR3 protein: CASSLGVSESSYNEQFF
D gene: .; V gene: TRBV5-1; J gene: TRBJ2-5; CDR3 protein: CASSLDTQETQYF
D gene: .; V gene: TRBV5-6; J gene: TRBJ2-3; CDR3 protein: CASTISPGMTDTQYF
D gene: .; V gene: TRBV2; J gene: TRBJ1-1; CDR3 protein: CASILLIGTEAFF
D gene: TRBD1; V gene: TRBV28; J gene: TRBJ1-4; CDR3 protein: CASSSPLYRGMGKLFF
D gene: .; V gene: TRBV7-3; J gene: TRBJ2-1; CDR3 protein: CASSLEFGEQFF
D gene: TRBD1; V gene: TRBV2; J gene: TRBJ1-2; CDR3 protein: CASSLQGENYGYTF
D gene: TRBD1; V gene: TRBV15; J gene: TRBJ1-1; CDR3 protein: CATSWDRGNTEAFF
D gene: TRBD2; V gene: TRBV30; J gene: TRBJ2-3; CDR3 protein: CAWTRWTSRRDTQYF
D gene: .; V gene: TRBV7-9; J gene: TRBJ1-2; CDR3 protein: CASSRDTNYGYTF
D gene: TRBD2; V gene: TRBV3-1/TRBV3-2; J gene: TRBJ2-1; CDR3 protein: CASRTLAGGLYNEQFF
D gene: TRBD1; V gene: TRBV6-5; J gene: TRBJ1-5; CDR3 protein: CASSMSGGYQPQHF
D gene: .; V gene: TRBV5-6; J gene: TRBJ2-5; CDR3 protein: CASSLDRNQETQYF
D gene: .; V gene: TRBV3-1/TRBV3-2; J gene: TRBJ2-7; CDR3 protein: CASSQDLTTESYEQYF
D gene: .; V gene: TRBV5-1; J gene: TRBJ2-2; CDR3 protein: CASSLGATGELFF
D gene: TRBD1; V gene: TRBV15; J gene: TRBJ1-4; CDR3 protein: CATSTWDRRNEKLFF
D gene: TRBD1; V gene: TRBV12-5; J gene: TRBJ1-1; CDR3 protein: CASGLSTGTGITEAFF
D gene: .; V gene: TRBV18; J gene: TRBJ1-1; CDR3 protein: CASSPLQGGTEAFF
D gene: .; V gene: TRBV6-2/TRBV6-3; J gene: TRBJ1-5; CDR3 protein: CASSYTSWNQPQHF
D gene: .; V gene: TRBV3-1/TRBV3-2; J gene: TRBJ1-6; CDR3 protein: CASSQDTGLNSPLHF
D gene: .; V gene: TRBV5-1; J gene: TRBJ1-3; CDR3 protein: CASSNVGQSGNTIYF
D gene: TRBD1; V gene: TRBV6-2/TRBV6-3; J gene: TRBJ1-1; CDR3 protein: CASSYHLRTGFTTEAFF
D gene: .; V gene: TRBV2; J gene: TRBJ1-6; CDR3 protein: CASSVDSTEVYSPLHF
D gene: .; V gene: TRBV30; J gene: TRBJ2-3; CDR3 protein: CAWSGLVDTQYF
D gene: TRBD1; V gene: TRBV18; J gene: TRBJ2-5; CDR3 protein: CASSPPTGGALKTQYF
D gene: .; V gene: TRBV3-1/TRBV3-2; J gene: TRBJ1-3; CDR3 protein: CASSQVGRSYSGNTIYF
D gene: TRBD1; V gene: TRBV6-5; J gene: TRBJ2-7; CDR3 protein: CASSYRGQGVYEQYF
D gene: .; V gene: TRBV29-1; J gene: TRBJ1-1; CDR3 protein: CSVLRNTEAFF
D gene: TRBD1; V gene: TRBV27; J gene: TRBJ2-5; CDR3 protein: CASSPYDRGAGATQYF
D gene: .; V gene: TRBV5-4; J gene: TRBJ1-2; CDR3 protein: CASSLGGGGLGYTF
D gene: .; V gene: TRBV10-3; J gene: TRBJ1-2; CDR3 protein: CAISEGRGRDGYTF